The T cell receptor (beta chain) described here comes from a study of OX40 agonist ivuxolimab in advanced cancers. CDR3 length equals 12 residues. From germline, CDR1 is LNHDA and CDR2 SQIVND (reference sequence). The V and J ends lost 7 bases and 7 bases respectively, with 11 bases between them. Clones were read by immunoSEQ multiplex PCR, and TCRdb kept only the in-frame ones, dropping some. The sample consists of tens of thousands of clones, roughly 84% of them appearing once. This TCR derives from an adult with an advanced solid tumor such as melanoma, head and neck, liver or kidney cancer. The sequencing used CD4+ or CD8+ T cells sorted from blood, collected in a trial of the OX40 agonist ivuxolimab. This chain uses TRBV19 with TRBJ1-5; D not resolved. The chain's CDR3 is CASKRPLQPQHF. The CDR3 DNA reads TGTGCCAGTAAAAGACCTCTGCAGCCCCAGCATTTT.